The 9 T cell receptor beta chains reported below all come from one sample, sequenced in a study of cytomegalovirus exposure and HLA in healthy donors. 13 Jbeta primers and 60 Vbeta primers were used for the PCR. Produced via immunoSEQ multiplex PCR; TCRdb's table is partial and in-frame only. The data hold around 300,000 clones, with 84% observed a single time. The sequenced material came from PBMCs. Receptors originate from a woman in her thirties or forties in good health and CMV-seropositive.

This clone was recorded once. The genes are TRBV19 and TRBJ1-4; 12 bases line up with TRBD1. The CDR3 contains 16 residues. From germline, CDR1 is LNHDA and CDR2 SQIVND (reference sequence). The junction had 8 bases not matched to a gene; V was cut back by 7 bases and J by 5 bases. The CDR3 DNA reads as TGTGCCAGTACCGGGACAGGGGGCGCATGGAATGAAAAACTGTTTTTT. Its translation is CASTGTGGAWNEKLFF.

For this clone: A read error may produce the germline difference seen at one junction end. V usage is TRBV30 and J usage is TRBJ2-6; weak D call: TRBD1 (5 bases). The CDR3 is 16 residues long. CDR1 and CDR2 from the germline V gene are GTSNPN and SVGIG (reference sequence). CDR3 residues: CAWSVIGETGANGLTF. For the CDR3, the DNA is TGTGCCTGGAGTGTTATTGGGGAAACTGGGGCCAACGGCCTGACTTTC.

For the CDR3, the DNA is TGTGCCAGTAGTTCCGCGGGACAGTTCTATGGCTACACCTTC. Translating gives CASSSAGQFYGYTF. The V and J genes are TRBV19 and TRBJ1-2; 7 bases line up with TRBD1. The CDR3 extends over 14 amino acids. V lost 5 bases, J lost 4 bases, and 7 bases stayed unmatched. CDR1 is LNHDA, CDR2 SQIVND, per germline (reference sequence).

This chain connects TRBV30 to TRBJ1-2, with D tentatively TRBD1 (6 bases). The germline gives CDR1 GTSNPN, CDR2 SVGIG (reference sequence). V was shortened by 1 base and J by 2 bases, with 14 bases between the two germline ends. CDR3 size: 15 residues. This CDR3 is CAWSAGGGLNYGYTF. Written as DNA, the CDR3 is TGTGCCTGGAGTGCCGGCGGGGGGCTAAACTATGGCTACACCTTC.

The J gene is TRBJ1-2, the V gene TRBV28; 7 nucleotides agree with TRBD1. This CDR3 is 14 amino acids long. The V and J ends lost 1 base and 3 bases, in that order; junction bases with no gene match: 2. Germline CDR1 reads MDHEN; CDR2 reads SYDVKM. The CDR3 here is CASSLFDRDYGYTF. DNA of the CDR3: TGTGCCAGCAGTTTATTTGACAGGGACTATGGCTACACCTTC.

V and J are TRBV19 and TRBJ2-3, with TRBD2 identical over 10 bases. V dropped 5 bases and J dropped 0; count of bases not matched to a gene: 5. The CDR3 loop spans 16 amino acids. Germline V gene data show CDR1 as LNHDA and CDR2 as SQIVND (reference sequence). CDR3 in amino acids: CASSVLAGGSTDTQYF. The DNA for the CDR3 is TGTGCCAGTAGTGTGTTAGCGGGGGGAAGCACAGATACGCAGTATTTT.

In this sample, this clone turned up a few times. The CDR3 spells CAIRKSLAGDGNNEQFF. The CDR3 DNA is TGTGCCATCAGGAAGAGTCTAGCGGGAGATGGGAACAATGAGCAGTTCTTC. This chain joins TRBV10-3 and TRBJ2-1; 10 nucleotides match TRBD2. The germline V gene encodes CDR1 ENHRY and CDR2 SYGVKD. CDR3 length: 17 amino acids. Losses at the gene ends were 6 bases for V and 5 bases for J; bases not matched to a gene: 13.

J is TRBJ1-2 and V is TRBV6-1; D perhaps matches TRBD1 (6 bases). The CDR3 covers 13 residues. The V and J ends lost 8 bases and 7 bases respectively, with 17 bases between them. Looked up from germline, CDR1 is MNHNS and CDR2 is SASEGT. The chain's CDR3 is CASLGQPTSGYTF. The DNA of the CDR3 is TGTGCCAGCCTTGGACAGCCCACCAGTGGCTACACCTTC.

This clone has only one observation. V usage is TRBV15 and J usage is TRBJ2-7, with D perhaps TRBD1 (5 bases). The length of the CDR3 is 16 residues. CDR1 is LNHNV and CDR2 is YYDKDF in the germline V gene (reference sequence). With 4 bases removed from V and 0 bases from J, the gap between germline ends came to 16 bases. CDR3 DNA sequence: TGTGCCACCAGCATCCCACACCGACAGAGCTCCTACGAGCAGTACTTC. Translated: CATSIPHRQSSYEQYF.